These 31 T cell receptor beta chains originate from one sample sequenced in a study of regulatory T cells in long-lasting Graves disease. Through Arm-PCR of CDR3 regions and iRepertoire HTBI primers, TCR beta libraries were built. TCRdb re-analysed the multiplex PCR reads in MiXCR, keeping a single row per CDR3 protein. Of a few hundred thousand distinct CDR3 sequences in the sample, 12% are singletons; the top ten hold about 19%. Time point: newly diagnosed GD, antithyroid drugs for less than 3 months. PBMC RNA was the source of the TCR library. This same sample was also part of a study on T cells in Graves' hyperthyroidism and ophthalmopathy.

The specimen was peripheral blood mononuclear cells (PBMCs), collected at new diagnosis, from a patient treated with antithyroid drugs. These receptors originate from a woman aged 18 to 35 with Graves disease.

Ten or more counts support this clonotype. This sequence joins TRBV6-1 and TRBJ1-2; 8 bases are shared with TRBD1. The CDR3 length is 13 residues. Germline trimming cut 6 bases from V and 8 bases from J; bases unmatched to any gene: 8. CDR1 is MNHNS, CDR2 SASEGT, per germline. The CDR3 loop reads CASRGRGTGGYTF. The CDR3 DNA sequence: TGTGCCAGCAGGGGGAGGGGGACAGGAGGCTACACCTTC.

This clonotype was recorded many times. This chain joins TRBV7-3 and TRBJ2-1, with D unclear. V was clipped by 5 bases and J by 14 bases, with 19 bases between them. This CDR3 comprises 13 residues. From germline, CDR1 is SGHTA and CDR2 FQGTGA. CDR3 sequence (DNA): TGTGCCAGCAGCCTTTCCCGTGGGTCCGATAAGTTCTTC. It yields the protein CASSLSRGSDKFF.

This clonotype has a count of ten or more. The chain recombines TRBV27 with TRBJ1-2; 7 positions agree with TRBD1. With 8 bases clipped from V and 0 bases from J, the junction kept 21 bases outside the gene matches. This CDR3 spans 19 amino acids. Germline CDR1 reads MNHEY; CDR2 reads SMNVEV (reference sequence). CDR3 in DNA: TGTGCCAGCGCTGAATTACCCGGGACAGCCCTTAAAGCTAACTATGGCTACACCTTC. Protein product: CASAELPGTALKANYGYTF.

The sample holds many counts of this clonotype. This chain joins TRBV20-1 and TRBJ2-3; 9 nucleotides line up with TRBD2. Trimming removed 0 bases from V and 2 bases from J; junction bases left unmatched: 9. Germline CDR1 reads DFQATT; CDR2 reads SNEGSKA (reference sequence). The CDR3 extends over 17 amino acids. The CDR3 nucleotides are TGCAGTGCTAGAGACAAGGAGACTAGCGGATACACAGATACGCAGTATTTT. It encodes CSARDKETSGYTDTQYF.

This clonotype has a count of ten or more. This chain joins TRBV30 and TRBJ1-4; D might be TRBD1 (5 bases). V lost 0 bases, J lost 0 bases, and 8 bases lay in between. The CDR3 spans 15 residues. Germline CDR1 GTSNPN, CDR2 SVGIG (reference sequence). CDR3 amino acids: CAWSVGVATNEKLFF. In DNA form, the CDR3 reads TGTGCCTGGAGTGTAGGGGTGGCAACTAATGAAAAACTGTTTTTT.

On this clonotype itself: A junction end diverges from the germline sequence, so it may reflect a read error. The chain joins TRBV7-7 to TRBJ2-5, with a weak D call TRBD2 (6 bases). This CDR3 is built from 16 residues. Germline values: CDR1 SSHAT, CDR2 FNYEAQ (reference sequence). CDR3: CASSPGRLVYGETQYF. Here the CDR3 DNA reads TGTGCTAGCAGCCCGGGGCGACTAGTCTACGGTGAGACCCAGTACTTC.

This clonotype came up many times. In nucleotides, the CDR3 is TGTGCCAGCAGCCAAGGGGGAGCTTTCTTT. Its translation is CASSQGGAFF. The chain is built from TRBV11-2 and TRBJ1-1, with D possibly TRBD1 on 6 matching bases. Looked up from germline, CDR1 is SGHAT and CDR2 is FQNNGV. V was trimmed by 5 bases and J by 10 bases, leaving 8 bases between them. The length of the CDR3 is 10 residues.

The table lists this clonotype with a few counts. In DNA, the CDR3 is TGTGCCAGTAGGAGCGGGTTGAGGACCGGGGAGCTGTTTTTT. Its protein is CASRSGLRTGELFF. The chain links TRBV19 to TRBJ2-2, with a possible D match to TRBD2 (6 bases). Trimming removed 6 bases from V and 5 bases from J, with 13 bases in between. CDR3 length: 14 amino acids. In germline, CDR1 is LNHDA, CDR2 SQIVND (reference sequence).

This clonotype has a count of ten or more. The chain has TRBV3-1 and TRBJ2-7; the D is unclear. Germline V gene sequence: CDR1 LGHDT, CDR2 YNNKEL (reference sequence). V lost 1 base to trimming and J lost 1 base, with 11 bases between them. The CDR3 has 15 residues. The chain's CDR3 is CASSQVAQSSYEQYV. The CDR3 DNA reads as TGTGCCAGCAGCCAAGTTGCTCAGTCGTCCTACGAGCAGTACGTC.

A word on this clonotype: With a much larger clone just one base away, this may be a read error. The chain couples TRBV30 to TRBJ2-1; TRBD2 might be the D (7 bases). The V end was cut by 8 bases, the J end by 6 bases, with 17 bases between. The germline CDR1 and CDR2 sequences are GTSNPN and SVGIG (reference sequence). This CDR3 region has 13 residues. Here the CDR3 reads CARGGVWVNEQFF. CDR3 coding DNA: TGTGCCAGGGGGGGGGTTTGGGTCAATGAGCAGTTCTTC.

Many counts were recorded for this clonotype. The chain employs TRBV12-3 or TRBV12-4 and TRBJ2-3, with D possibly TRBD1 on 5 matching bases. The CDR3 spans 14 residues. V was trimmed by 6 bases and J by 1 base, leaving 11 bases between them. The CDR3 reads CASRAGLGTDTQYF. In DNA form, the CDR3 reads TGTGCCAGCAGGGCAGGGTTGGGCACAGATACGCAGTATTTT.

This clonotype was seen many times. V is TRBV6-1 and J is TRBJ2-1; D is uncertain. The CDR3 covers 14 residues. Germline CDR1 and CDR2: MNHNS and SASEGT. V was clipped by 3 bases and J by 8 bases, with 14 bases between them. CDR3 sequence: CASSEGPRWDEQFF. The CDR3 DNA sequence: TGTGCCAGCAGTGAGGGCCCTCGGTGGGATGAGCAGTTCTTC.

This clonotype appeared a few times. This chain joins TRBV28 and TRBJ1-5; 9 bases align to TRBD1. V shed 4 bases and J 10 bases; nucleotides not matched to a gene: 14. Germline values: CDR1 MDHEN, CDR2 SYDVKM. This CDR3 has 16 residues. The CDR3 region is CASSSPGGQGILPQHF. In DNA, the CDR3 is TGTGCCAGCAGTTCCCCCGGAGGACAGGGGATTCTACCCCAGCATTTT.

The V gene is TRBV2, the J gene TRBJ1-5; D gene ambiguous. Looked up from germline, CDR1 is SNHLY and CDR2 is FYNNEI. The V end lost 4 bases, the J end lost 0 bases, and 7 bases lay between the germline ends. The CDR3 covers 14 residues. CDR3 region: CASSVQTSNQPQHF. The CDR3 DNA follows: TGTGCCAGCAGTGTTCAGACTAGCAATCAGCCCCAGCATTTT.

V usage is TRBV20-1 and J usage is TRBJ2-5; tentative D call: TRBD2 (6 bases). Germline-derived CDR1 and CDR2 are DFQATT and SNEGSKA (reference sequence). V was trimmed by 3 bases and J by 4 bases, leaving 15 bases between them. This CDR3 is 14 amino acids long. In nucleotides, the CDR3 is TGCAGTGCTAGTGTAATAGCGGTGGCAGAGACCCAGTACTTC. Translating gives CSASVIAVAETQYF.

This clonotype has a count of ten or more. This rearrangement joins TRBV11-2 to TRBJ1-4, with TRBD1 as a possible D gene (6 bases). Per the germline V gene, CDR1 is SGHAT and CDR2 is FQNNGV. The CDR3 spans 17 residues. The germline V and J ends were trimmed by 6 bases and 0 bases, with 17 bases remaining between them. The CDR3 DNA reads TGTGCCAGCAGTCCAGGGGTTTATATGGCAACTAATGAAAAACTGTTTTTT. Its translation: CASSPGVYMATNEKLFF.

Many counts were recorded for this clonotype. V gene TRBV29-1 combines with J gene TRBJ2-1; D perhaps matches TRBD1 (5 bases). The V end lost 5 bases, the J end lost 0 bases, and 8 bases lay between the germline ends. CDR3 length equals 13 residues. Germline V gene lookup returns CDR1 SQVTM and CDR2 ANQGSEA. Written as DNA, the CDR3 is TGCAGCGTTAGGACAAGCTCCTACAATGAGCAGTTCTTC. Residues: CSVRTSSYNEQFF.

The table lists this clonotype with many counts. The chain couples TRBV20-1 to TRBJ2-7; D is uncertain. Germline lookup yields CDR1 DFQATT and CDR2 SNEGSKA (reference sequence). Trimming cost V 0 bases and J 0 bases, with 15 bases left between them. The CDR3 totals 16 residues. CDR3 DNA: TGCAGTGCTAGAGATTTCTCCGGCGCTAGCTCCTACGAGCAGTACTTC. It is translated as CSARDFSGASSYEQYF.

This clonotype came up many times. CDR3 sequence reads: CASRFGTSINEQFF. The CDR3 bases are TGTGCCAGCAGGTTTGGGACTAGCATCAATGAGCAGTTCTTC. The V gene is TRBV12-3 or TRBV12-4, the J gene TRBJ2-1, with 9 bases fitting TRBD2. The length of the CDR3 is 14 residues. J gave up 6 bases and V 6 bases, and 6 bases lay outside the gene matches.

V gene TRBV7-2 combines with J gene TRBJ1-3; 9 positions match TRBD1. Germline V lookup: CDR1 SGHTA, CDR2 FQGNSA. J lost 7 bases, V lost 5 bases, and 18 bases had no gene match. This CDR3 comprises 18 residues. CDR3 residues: CASSRDYVPTGGENTIYF. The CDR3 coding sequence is TGTGCCAGCAGCCGCGATTATGTTCCGACAGGGGGGGAGAACACCATATATTTT.

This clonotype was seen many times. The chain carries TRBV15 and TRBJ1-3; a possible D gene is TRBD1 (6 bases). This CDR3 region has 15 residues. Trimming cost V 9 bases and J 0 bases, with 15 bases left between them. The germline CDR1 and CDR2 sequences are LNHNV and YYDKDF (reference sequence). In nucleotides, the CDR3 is TGTGCCACGACTAAAGACAGGAGCTCTGGAAACACCATATATTTT. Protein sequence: CATTKDRSSGNTIYF.

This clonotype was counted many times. The CDR3 DNA follows: TGTGCCAGCAGTCAGGGGGGGTCCGGGGAGCTGTTTTTT. Residues: CASSQGGSGELFF. This chain links TRBV2 with TRBJ2-2; either TRBD1 or TRBD2 may supply D (7 bases each). Between the trimmed V and J ends, which lost 5 bases and 6 bases, there was a span of 10 bases. The V gene's germline CDR1 is SNHLY and CDR2 FYNNEI. CDR3 length: 13 amino acids.

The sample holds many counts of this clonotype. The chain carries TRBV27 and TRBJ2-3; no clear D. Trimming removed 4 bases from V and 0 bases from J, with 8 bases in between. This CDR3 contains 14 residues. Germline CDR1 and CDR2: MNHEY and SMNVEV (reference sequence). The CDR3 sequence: CASSSLPSTDTQYF. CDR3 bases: TGTGCCAGCAGTTCCTTGCCTAGCACAGATACGCAGTATTTT.

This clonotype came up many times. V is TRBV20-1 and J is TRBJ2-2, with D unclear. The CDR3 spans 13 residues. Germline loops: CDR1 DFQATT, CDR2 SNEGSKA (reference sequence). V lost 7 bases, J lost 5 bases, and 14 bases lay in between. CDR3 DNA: TGCAGTGTGGGCTCCATGTTAACCGGGGAGCTGTTTTTT. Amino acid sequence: CSVGSMLTGELFF.

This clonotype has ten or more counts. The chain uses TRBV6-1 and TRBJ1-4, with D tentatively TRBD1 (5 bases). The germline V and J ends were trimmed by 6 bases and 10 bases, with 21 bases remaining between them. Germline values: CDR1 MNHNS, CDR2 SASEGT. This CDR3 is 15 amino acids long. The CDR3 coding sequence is TGTGCCAGCAGCGTAACCGGGACTGTGGTAGGAAAACTGTTTTTT. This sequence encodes CASSVTGTVVGKLFF.

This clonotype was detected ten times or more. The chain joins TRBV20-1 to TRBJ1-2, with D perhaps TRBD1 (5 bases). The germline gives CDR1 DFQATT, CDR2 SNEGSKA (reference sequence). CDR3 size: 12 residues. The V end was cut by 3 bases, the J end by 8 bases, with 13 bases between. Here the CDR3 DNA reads TGCAGTGCTAGTCAGGGAGGGCCGGGCTACACCTTC. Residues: CSASQGGPGYTF.

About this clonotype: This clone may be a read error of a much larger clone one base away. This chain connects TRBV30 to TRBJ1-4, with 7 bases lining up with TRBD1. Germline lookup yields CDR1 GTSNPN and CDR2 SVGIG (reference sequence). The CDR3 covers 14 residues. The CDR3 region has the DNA TGTGCCTGGAGGGCCGGGACAGCTAATGAAAAACTGCTTTTT. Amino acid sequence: CAWRAGTANEKLLF.

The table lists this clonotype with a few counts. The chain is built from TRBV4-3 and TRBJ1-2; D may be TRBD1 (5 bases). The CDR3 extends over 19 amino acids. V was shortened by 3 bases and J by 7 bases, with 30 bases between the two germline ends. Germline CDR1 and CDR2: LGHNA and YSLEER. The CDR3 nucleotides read TGCGCCAGCAGCCAGGATGATTTTTGGGGCGCGAGGGCCCTATCTGGCTACACCTTC. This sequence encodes CASSQDDFWGARALSGYTF.

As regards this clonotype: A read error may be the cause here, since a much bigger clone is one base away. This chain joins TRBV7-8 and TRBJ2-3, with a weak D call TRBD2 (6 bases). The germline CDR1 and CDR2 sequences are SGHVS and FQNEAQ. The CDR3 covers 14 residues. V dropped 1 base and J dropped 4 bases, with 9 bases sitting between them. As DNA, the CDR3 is TGTGCCAGCAGCTTAGTACCGGGGGCAGATACGCAGTATTTT. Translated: CASSLVPGADTQYF.

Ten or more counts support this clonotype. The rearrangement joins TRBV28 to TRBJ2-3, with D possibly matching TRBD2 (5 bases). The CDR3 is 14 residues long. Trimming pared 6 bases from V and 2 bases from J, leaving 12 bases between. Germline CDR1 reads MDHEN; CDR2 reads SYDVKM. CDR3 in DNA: TGTGCCAGCAGCTCAGAGGGTTACACAGATACGCAGTATTTT. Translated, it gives CASSSEGYTDTQYF.

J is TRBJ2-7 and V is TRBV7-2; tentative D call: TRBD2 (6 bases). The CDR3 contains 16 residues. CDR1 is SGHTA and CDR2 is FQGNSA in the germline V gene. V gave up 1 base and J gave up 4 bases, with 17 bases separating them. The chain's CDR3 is CASSLGFTAGLYEQYF. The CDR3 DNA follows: TGTGCCAGCAGCTTAGGTTTCACAGCGGGCCTATACGAGCAGTACTTC.